The entry below describes one TCR beta chain. Original methodology: Reference gene primer amplification gave nucleated cell count estimates. The repertoire was sequenced with immunoSEQ multiplex PCR; TCRdb's copy has only in-frame clones and lacks some. D and trimming were read from the DNA, whereas the V and J calls and clone size are those reported in that table. The sample shows roughly 350,000 clones, about 87% of them seen only once. This sample stems from a study of blood T cell repertoires in COVID-19. Overall study context: Donors in the United States, Italy and Spain gave samples during acute or convalescent COVID-19. Nucleic acid was either cDNA or gDNA, and it came from T cells, B-cell-depleted T cells, or PBMCs.

The germline V gene has CDR1 PRHDT and CDR2 FYEKMQ (reference sequence). V trimming: 5 bases; J trimming: 4 bases; junction bases outside the gene matches: 8. The CDR3 extends over 15 amino acids. Sequenced material: peripheral blood. This receptor was taken from a woman aged 25 to 39 with COVID-19, enrolled during active disease. The chain joins TRBV13 to TRBJ1-5, with TRBD1 identical over 7 bases. The CDR3 loop is CASSRRGATNQPQHF. CDR3 bases: TGTGCCAGCAGCCGCAGGGGGGCCACGAATCAGCCCCAGCATTTT.